The 5 T cell receptor beta chains below were found in one sample sequenced in a study of cytomegalovirus exposure and HLA in healthy donors. Method: immunoSEQ multiplex PCR; TCRdb's copy keeps in-frame clones and lacks some. The table lists approximately 120,000 clones, around nine tenths of them singletons, with roughly 2% in the top ten. Sequencing was performed on PBMCs. The receptors were gathered from a woman under 30 in good health and CMV-seronegative.

The V and J genes are TRBV29-1 and TRBJ1-2, with 8 bases fitting TRBD1. J lost 1 base, V lost 6 bases, and 7 bases had no gene match. CDR1 is SQVTM and CDR2 is ANQGSEA in the germline V gene. The CDR3 sequence is 14 residues long. This CDR3 reads CSVYKTGVNYGYTF. In DNA, the CDR3 is TGCAGCGTATATAAGACAGGGGTTAACTATGGCTACACCTTC.

The CDR3 region has the DNA TGTGCCAGCAGCTCCGGACTTCGTCACAATGAGCAGTTCTTC. Translated: CASSSGLRHNEQFF. V and J are TRBV11-3 and TRBJ2-1; TRBD2 might be the D (5 bases). Between the trimmed V and J ends, which lost 4 bases and 5 bases, there was a span of 12 bases. The CDR3 is 14 residues long. Germline lookup yields CDR1 SGHNT and CDR2 YENEEA.

This sequence joins TRBV7-9 and TRBJ1-1; 9 bases are a match to TRBD1. The trim removed 5 bases at V and 11 bases at J, leaving 3 bases unmatched. The germline CDR1 and CDR2 sequences are SEHNR and FQNEAQ (reference sequence). The CDR3 sequence is 11 residues long. CDR3: CASSKGQGAFF. CDR3 coding DNA: TGTGCCAGCAGCAAGGGACAGGGCGCTTTCTTT.

The chain uses TRBV15 and TRBJ2-5, with D uncertain. Germline V gives CDR1 LNHNV, CDR2 YYDKDF (reference sequence). V shed 5 bases and J shed 1 base, with 11 bases lying between them. The CDR3 runs 14 residues. Written as DNA, the CDR3 is TGTGCCACCAGCGGCGGCGACCTCCAAGAGACCCAGTACTTC. Its translation is CATSGGDLQETQYF.

The rearrangement links TRBV19 to TRBJ2-1; 7 positions agree with TRBD2. The CDR3 is 16 amino acids. In germline, CDR1 is LNHDA, CDR2 SQIVND (reference sequence). Trimming cost V 5 bases and J 8 bases; bases outside gene matches: 15. CDR3 region: CASSPLRGGDSYEQFF. CDR3 coding DNA: TGTGCCAGTAGTCCCCTAAGGGGAGGGGATTCTTATGAGCAGTTCTTC.